The clone carrying this TCR beta chain was recorded many times. Its specificity is not known. Preparing the TCRbeta library involved the use of unique molecular identifiers. TCRdb re-called the PCR reads with MiXCR, one entry per CDR3 protein. Among fewer than 700,000 distinct CDR3 sequences, 13% were seen once, and the ten largest hold approximately 2%. This sample is drawn from a study of T-cell reconstitution after alpha-beta-depleted transplantation in children. Broader study findings: Alpha-beta T cells present about two months after transplant were reported to originate from several hundred expanded graft clones. T cells produced anew were the main source of T-cell counts and diversity one year after transplant.

The CDR3 is 15 residues long. J lost 8 bases, V lost 0 bases, and 5 bases had no gene match. Germline V gene data show CDR1 as SGHRS and CDR2 as YFSETQ. The chain combines TRBV5-1 with TRBJ2-1; 10 nucleotides agree with TRBD2. The receptor was isolated from a male patient younger than 18 who had a stem cell transplant for acute myeloid leukemia, so the T cells may come from the graft donor. The sample consisted of PBMCs, mostly from graft donor cells, taken 360 days after TCRalphabeta/CD19-depleted stem cell transplant. CDR3 nucleotides: TGCGCCAGCAGCTTGGGGCTAGCGGGAGTCGATGAGCAGTTCTTC. This translates into CASSLGLAGVDEQFF.